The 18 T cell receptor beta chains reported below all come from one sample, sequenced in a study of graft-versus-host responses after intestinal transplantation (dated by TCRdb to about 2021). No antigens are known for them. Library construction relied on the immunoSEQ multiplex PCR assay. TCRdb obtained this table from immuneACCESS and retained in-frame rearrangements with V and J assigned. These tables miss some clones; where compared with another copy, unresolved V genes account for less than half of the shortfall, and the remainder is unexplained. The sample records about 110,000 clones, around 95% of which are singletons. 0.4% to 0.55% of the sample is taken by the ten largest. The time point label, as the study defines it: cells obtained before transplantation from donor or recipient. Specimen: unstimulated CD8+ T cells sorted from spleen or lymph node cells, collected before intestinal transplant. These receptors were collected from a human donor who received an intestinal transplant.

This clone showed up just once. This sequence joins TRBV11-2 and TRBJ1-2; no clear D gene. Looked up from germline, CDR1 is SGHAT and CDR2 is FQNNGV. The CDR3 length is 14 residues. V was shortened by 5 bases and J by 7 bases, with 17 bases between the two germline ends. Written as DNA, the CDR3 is TGTGCCAGCAGCCCTTCCCCGCCCGGGAGTGGCTACACCTTC. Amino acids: CASSPSPPGSGYTF.

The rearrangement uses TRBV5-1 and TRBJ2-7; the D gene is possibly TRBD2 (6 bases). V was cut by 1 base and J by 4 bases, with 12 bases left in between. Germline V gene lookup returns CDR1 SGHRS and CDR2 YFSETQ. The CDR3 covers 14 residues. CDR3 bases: TGCGCCAGCAGCTTGTACGGGAGTGAATACGAGCAGTACTTC. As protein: CASSLYGSEYEQYF.

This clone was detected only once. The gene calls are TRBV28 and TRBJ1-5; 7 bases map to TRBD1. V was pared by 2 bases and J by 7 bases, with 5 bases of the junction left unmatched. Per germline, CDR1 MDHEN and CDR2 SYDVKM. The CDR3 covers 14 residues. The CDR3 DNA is TGTGCCAGCAGTTTAGCAGGGGGTGAGCAGCCCCAGCATTTT. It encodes CASSLAGGEQPQHF.

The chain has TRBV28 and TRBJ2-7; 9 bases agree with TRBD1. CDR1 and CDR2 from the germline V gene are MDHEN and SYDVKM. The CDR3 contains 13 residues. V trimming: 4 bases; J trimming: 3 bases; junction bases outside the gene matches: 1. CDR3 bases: TGTGCCAGCAGTTGGACAGGGGACTACGAGCAGTACTTC. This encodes CASSWTGDYEQYF.

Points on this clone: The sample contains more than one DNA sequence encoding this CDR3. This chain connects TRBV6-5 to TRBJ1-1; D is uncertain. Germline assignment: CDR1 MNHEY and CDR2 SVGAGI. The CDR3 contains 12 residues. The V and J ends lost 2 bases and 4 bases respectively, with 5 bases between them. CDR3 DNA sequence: TGTGCCAGCAGTTACGGTGGCACTGAAGCTTTCTTT. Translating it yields CASSYGGTEAFF.

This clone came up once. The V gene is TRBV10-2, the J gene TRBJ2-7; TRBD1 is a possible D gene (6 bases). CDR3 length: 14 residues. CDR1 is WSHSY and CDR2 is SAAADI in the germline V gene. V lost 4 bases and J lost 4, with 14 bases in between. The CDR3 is CASSGAGVGYEQYF. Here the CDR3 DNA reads TGCGCCAGCAGTGGGGCAGGGGTCGGGTACGAGCAGTACTTC.

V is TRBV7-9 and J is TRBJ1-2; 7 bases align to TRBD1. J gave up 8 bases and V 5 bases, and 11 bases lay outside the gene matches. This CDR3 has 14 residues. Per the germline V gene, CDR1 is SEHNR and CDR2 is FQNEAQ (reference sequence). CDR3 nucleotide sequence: TGTGCCAGCAGCCCGACAGGGACATCGTCGGGCTACACCTTC. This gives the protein CASSPTGTSSGYTF. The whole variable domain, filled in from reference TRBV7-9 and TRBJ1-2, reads DTGVSQNPRHKITKRGQNVTFRCDPISEHNRLYWYRQTLGQGPEFLTYFQNEAQLEKSRLLSDRFSAERPKGSFSTLEIQRTEQGDSAMYLCASSPTGTSSGYTFGSGTRLTVV.

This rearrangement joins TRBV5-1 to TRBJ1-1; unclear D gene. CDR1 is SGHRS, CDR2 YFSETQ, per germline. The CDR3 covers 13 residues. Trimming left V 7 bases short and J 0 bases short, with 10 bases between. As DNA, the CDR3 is TGCGCCAGCTTAGGAGACATGAACACTGAAGCTTTCTTT. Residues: CASLGDMNTEAFF.

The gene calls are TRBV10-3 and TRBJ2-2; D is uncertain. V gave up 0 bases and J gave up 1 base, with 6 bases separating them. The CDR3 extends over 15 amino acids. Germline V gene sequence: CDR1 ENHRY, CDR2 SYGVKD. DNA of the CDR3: TGTGCCATCAGTGAGTCCCCCGAGAACACCGGGGAGCTGTTTTTT. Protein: CAISESPENTGELFF.

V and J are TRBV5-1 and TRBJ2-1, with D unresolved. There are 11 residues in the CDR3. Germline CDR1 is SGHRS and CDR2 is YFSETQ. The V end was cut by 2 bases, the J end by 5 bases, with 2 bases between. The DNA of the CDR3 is TGCGCCAGCAGCTTAAACAATGAGCAGTTCTTC. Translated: CASSLNNEQFF.

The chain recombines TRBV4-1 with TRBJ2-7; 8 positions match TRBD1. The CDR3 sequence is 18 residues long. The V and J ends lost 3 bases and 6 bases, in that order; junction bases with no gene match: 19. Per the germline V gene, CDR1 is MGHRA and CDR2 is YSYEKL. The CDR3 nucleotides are TGCGCCAGCAGCCACAATTTTGGGGCGGGACAGGTGAACTCCGAGCAGTACTTC. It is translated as CASSHNFGAGQVNSEQYF.

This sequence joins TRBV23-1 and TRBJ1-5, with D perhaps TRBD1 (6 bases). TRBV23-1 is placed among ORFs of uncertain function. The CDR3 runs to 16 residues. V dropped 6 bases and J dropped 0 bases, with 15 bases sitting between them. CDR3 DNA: TGCGCCAGCAGCGAGGACAGCCTTAATAGCAATCAGCCCCAGCATTTT. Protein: CASSEDSLNSNQPQHF.

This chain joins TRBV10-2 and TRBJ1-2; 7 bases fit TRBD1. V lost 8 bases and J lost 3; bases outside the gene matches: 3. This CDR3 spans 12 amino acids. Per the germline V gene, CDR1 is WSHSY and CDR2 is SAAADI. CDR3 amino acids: CASRDSYYGYTF. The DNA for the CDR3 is TGCGCCAGCCGGGACAGCTACTATGGCTACACCTTC.

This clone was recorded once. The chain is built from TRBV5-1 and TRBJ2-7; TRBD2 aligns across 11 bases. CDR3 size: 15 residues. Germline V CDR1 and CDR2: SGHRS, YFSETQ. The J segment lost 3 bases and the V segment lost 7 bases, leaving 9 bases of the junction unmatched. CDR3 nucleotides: TGCGCCAGCGCGAAGGGACTAGCGGAATACTACGAGCAGTACTTC. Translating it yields CASAKGLAEYYEQYF. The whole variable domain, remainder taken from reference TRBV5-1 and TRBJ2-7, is KAGVTQTPRYLIKTRGQQVTLSCSPISGHRSVSWYQQTPGQGLQFLFEYFSETQRNKGNFPGRFSGRQFSNSRSEMNVSTLELGDSALYLCASAKGLAEYYEQYFGPGTRLTVT.

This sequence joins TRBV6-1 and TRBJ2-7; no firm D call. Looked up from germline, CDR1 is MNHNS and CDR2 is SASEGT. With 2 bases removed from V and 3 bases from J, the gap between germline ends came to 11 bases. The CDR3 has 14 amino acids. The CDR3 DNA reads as TGTGCCAGCAGTGAAAACCGCTTTGGCTACGAGCAGTACTTC. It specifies CASSENRFGYEQYF.

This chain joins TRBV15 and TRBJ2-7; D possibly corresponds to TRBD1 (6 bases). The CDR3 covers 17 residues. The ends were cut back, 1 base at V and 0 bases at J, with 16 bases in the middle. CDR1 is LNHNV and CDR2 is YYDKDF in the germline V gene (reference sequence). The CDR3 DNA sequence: TGTGCCACCAGCAGAGGGACAGCAGGGGTCAACTCCTACGAGCAGTACTTC. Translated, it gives CATSRGTAGVNSYEQYF.

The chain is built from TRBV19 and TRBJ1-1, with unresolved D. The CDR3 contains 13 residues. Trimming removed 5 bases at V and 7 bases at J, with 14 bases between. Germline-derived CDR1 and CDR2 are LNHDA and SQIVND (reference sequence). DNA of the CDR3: TGTGCCAGTAGTCCCTCTTCGGCAGTTGAAGCTTTCTTT. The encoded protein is CASSPSSAVEAFF.

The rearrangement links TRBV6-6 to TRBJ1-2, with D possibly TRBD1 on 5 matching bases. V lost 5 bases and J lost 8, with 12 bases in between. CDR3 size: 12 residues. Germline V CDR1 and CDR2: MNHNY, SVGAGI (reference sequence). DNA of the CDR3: TGTGCCAGCAGTCGCGACGGGGGGGGCTACACCTTC. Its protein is CASSRDGGGYTF.